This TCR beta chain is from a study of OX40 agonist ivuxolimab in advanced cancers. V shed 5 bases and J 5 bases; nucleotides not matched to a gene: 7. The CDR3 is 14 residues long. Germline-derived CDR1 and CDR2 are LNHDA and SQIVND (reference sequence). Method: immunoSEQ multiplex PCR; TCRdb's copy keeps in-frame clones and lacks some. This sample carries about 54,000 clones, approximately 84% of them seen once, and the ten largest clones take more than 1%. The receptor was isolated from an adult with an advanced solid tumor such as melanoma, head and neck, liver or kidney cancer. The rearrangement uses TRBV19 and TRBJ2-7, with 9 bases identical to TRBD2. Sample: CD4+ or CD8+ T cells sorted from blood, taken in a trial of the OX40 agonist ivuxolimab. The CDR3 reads CASSHRLAVDEQYF. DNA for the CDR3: TGTGCCAGTAGTCATCGACTAGCGGTGGACGAGCAGTACTTC.